These 2 T cell receptor beta chains were all obtained from the same sample, sequenced in a study of blood T cell repertoires in COVID-19. Only in-frame clones appear in the TCRdb table, and some are missing; sequencing was by immunoSEQ multiplex PCR. This sample has some 350,000 clones, with about 90% found just once. Sequencing was performed on PBMCs or T cells enriched from blood (not recorded which). These receptors were obtained from a woman in her twenties or thirties who had recovered from COVID-19.

This chain links TRBV12-3 or TRBV12-4 with TRBJ1-5, with TRBD1 as a possible D gene (6 bases). CDR3 size: 13 residues. With 9 bases removed from V and 6 bases from J, the gap between germline ends came to 15 bases. The CDR3, as DNA: TGTGCCAGTGCAGGGGAACGAGGTCAGCCCCAGCATTTT. It codes for CASAGERGQPQHF.

The rearrangement joins TRBV5-5 to TRBJ1-1; D remains ambiguous. Trimming took off 0 bases at V and 1 base at J, with 4 bases between the two ends. Germline loops: CDR1 SGHKS, CDR2 YYEKEE (reference sequence). The CDR3 sequence is 13 residues long. The CDR3 nucleotides are TGTGCCAGCAGCTTGGTATCGAACACTGAAGCTTTCTTT. This gives the protein CASSLVSNTEAFF.